This T cell receptor beta chain was recorded in a study of response to subunit inactivated influenza vaccine. TCRdb used MiXCR to reprocess the RT-PCR reads, holding one entry per CDR3 protein. The data contain 430,000 or so distinct CDR3 sequences, about a tenth of them seen just once; the ten biggest clones take up approximately 12%. The CDR3 is 14 residues long. Germline assignment: CDR1 SGHRS and CDR2 YFSETQ. Between the trimmed V and J ends, which lost 0 bases and 2 bases, there was a span of 7 bases. This clonotype was observed at least ten times. The starting material was PBMCs from blood, obtained roughly 6 weeks after vaccination. The genes are TRBV5-1 and TRBJ2-3; TRBD2 is a possible D gene (5 bases). This TCR was recovered from a man in his fifties who received an inactivated influenza vaccine. CDR3 region: CASSLGTYTDTQYF. The DNA of the CDR3 is TGCGCCAGCAGCTTGGGGACTTACACAGATACGCAGTATTTT.